This record covers a single T cell receptor beta chain. Its antigen target is currently unknown. Base quality data are lacking; no much larger clone is found one base away. In total, roughly 670 healthy bone marrow donors made up the cohort. Cohort members were all nominally healthy when sampled, although unrecorded immune exposures were likely present. The donor tested CMV seropositive and was one of the 289 seropositive cohort members. A peripheral blood sample was provided by each donor, and peripheral blood mononuclear cells were used for TCR beta sequencing. Genomic DNA was extracted from the blood cell samples with the Qiagen DNeasy Blood Extraction Kit. Libraries were built with the immunoSEQ multiplex PCR assay. The multiplex PCR relied on a mix of 60 forward primers for TCR Vbeta segments and 13 reverse primers for TCR Jbeta segments. A multiplex PCR assay on genomic DNA amplified the CDR3 region of rearranged TCR beta genes. The amplified TCR beta libraries were sequenced on the Illumina HiSeq System as 87-base-pair reads. The authors' analysis ran thus. A later analysis tallied around 82 million unique TCR beta chains across the 640 or so repertoires, and about 10 million of those chains were shared by two or more donors. A nearest-neighbor algorithm error-corrected the raw reads and collapsed the reads into unique sequences, merging closely related sequences to remove PCR and sequencing errors. To assign V, D and J gene segments, CDR3 sequences were aligned to IMGT reference sequences. For a sequence to be retained, a match of at least six nucleotides to both a V gene segment and a J gene segment was required. A rearrangement was called productive if the CDR3 had no stop codons and remained in frame with V and J, and every other rearrangement was called non-productive. Following IMGT convention, CDR3 was defined as the stretch from the second conserved V-encoded cysteine to the conserved J-encoded phenylalanine. The earlier analysis of some 580 of the donors excluded any sequence lacking an unambiguous match to a single V gene segment. In an earlier analysis of roughly 600 of the donors, a V segment was called functional when productive rearrangements were above 56.7%, and segregating when the standard deviation between donors exceeded 5%. To diagnose cytomegalovirus status from the catalog of TCR beta chain sequences, a statistical classification framework was built. V and J gene assignment, in a later analysis, came from comparing TCR nucleotide sequences with IMGT/GENE-DB human TR gene sequences. In a later analysis, CDR3 sequences and most-parsimonious VDJ recombination scenarios were assigned using the TCRdist pipeline. A later analysis defined each TCR beta chain by its CDR3 amino acid sequence plus V-gene family, and excluded reads lacking a unique V-gene family. In a later analysis, 450 to 600 highly shared, low-generation-probability nucleotide sequences were removed to address suspected cross-contamination and a sequencing artifact. For each public chain, a later analysis derived a clonal expansion index from normalized ranks of inferred template counts within each repertoire. Generation probabilities in a later analysis came from a VDJ recombination model fitted to out-of-frame rearrangements, and those results were checked against IGoR. In a later analysis, TCR-TCR, TCR-HLA and TCR-CMV co-occurrence was scored with hypergeometric tests, and a repertoire-size bias correction was applied to TCR pairs. A later analysis estimated false discovery rates by permuting HLA or CMV assignments 20 times. In a later analysis, co-occurring TCRs were grouped using DBSCAN, and TCRdist sequence similarity was added for clustering within HLA-allele-positive subsets. Repertoires with fewer than 30,000 or more than 120,000 public chains, plus five repertoires with anomalous nucleotide sharing, were excluded from co-occurrence clustering. Here the immuneACCESS table is served through TCRdb, limited to in-frame sequences with V and J called. Missing clones are a known gap in these copies; in checked studies unresolved V genes cover under half, and the rest lacks a known reason. V and J calls plus clone size are reproduced from that table; the DNA served to infer D and trimming. The sample table holds 120,000 to 150,000 clones, of which 82% were seen once. The ten top clones hold 5.7% of the sample.

These data come from a study of cytomegalovirus exposure and HLA in healthy donors (dated by TCRdb to about 2017). Describing the broader study: An earlier analysis of approximately 600 of the donors reported about 290 Gb of sequence data and more than 90 million unique TCR beta sequences from about 180 million T cells. An early release that covered some 630 HLA-typed donors contained approximately 300 gigabases of sequencing data and tens of millions of unique TCR sequences. Of the roughly 420 genotyped donors, 70% to 90% were placed in the genetic ancestry cluster associated with self-reported Caucasian donors. The study aimed to test whether signatures of past pathogen exposure could be identified by cataloging public T cell receptors. The T cell repertoires of 666 subjects were profiled by immunosequencing and related to cytomegalovirus serostatus. Along with the approximately 620-subject first cohort, a separate validation cohort of more than 90 different subjects was used. To predict cytomegalovirus infection status, the study combined high-throughput TCR immunosequencing, statistical association of individual TCRs with disease status, and machine learning. In a later analysis, previously published TCR beta repertoires from about 640 donors were re-analyzed and high-resolution HLA genotyping was added so that TCR occurrence patterns could be studied. The later analysis used no new phenotypic data to find candidate immune exposures, relying instead on TCR beta sequences and their occurrence across donors. In an earlier analysis of 500 to 650 of the donors, high-throughput TCR beta sequencing was used to judge whether each TCR beta V gene segment behaved as functional or pseudogenic. Donor age, sex, ethnicity and CMV serostatus were compiled alongside the repertoire data. A later genetic analysis took genome-wide SNP genotypes for about 65% of the 666 donors and used that subset as a discovery cohort. Every discovery cohort repertoire had been produced on one sequencing platform. Class I and class II HLA loci were covered by the typing at four-digit resolution. The number of typed donors differed by locus: about 620-630 for A, B, C, DRB1 and DQB1; approximately 520 for DQA1; some 590 for DPA1; and 400 to 480 for DPB1. Roughly 5 DR-DQ haplotypes were handled as single units for association and clustering, since linkage in the cohort was strong. Among around 400 genotyped donors of the cohort, an average of roughly 230,000 unique TCR beta nucleotide sequences was sequenced per donor, of which 15% to 20% were non-productive. Study-level results and caveats: Compared with equally common non-associated chains, HLA-associated TCR beta chains in a later analysis were more clonally expanded and had lower generation probabilities. In a later genetic analysis, a missense DCLRE1C variant was associated with V-gene and J-gene trimming of TCR beta chains, and the association was replicated in an independent cohort. Specific HLA alleles were associated with more than 15,000 TCR beta sequences at a false discovery rate of 0.05 in a later analysis. Some IMGT-functional V segments, including TRBV6-2 and TRBV6-3, could not be told apart with the 87-base-pair reads, so those segments were excluded. According to a later analysis, TCR association rates differed among HLA loci, with DRB1 alleles showing the most associated TCRs and HLA-C alleles showing the fewest. Linkage disequilibrium might explain the correlated functional status among segregating V segments, but an unknown experimental factor could not be excluded. According to a later analysis, most CMV-associated TCR beta chains appeared to be HLA-restricted, and the HLA associations seemed to be driven largely by CMV exposure. HLA typing was unavailable for some donors at each locus, so association tests used only the typed subset. In a later analysis, several top co-occurrence clusters were reported to appear linked to parvovirus B19, influenza, CMV and Epstein-Barr virus. A group of highly shared sequence variants was considered likely to be a technical artifact of the sequencing pipeline. According to the authors, the approach could potentially be generalized to other disease states and immunological phenotypes. According to a later genetic analysis, donors in an Asian-associated ancestry cluster had fewer N-insertions in productive TCRs than the roughly 660-donor mean. The cohort was sequenced for TCR beta chains only, and without alpha or paired-chain data the features that could be detected were limited. A total of roughly 160 TCR beta chains were listed by the study as associated with cytomegalovirus. In vitro tests confirmed that a few of the cytomegalovirus-associated TCR beta chains recognize cytomegalovirus antigens. Cytomegalovirus status was reported to be diagnosed by the classifier with high specificity and sensitivity in both the original and validation cohorts. Fewer than 20 rarely observed V segments, including chromosome 9 orphons, were excluded from the earlier analysis of just under 600 of the donors because counts were too low. A further reported finding was that TCR beta sequences accurately predicted the HLA-A and HLA-B alleles for most subjects in the first cohort. Strong co-occurrence of HLA alleles, especially DR and DQ, made assigning TCR associations to individual alleles difficult. Most TCR sequences were seen in very few donors, while some public TCRs were found in many individuals. For the cohort, immune exposure information was limited to CMV serostatus. Sequencing depth was assumed to be roughly uniform across donors in the presence/absence analyses, though that assumption may not hold. Broadly in line with IMGT annotations, most TCR beta V segments showed up in productive rearrangements about 90% or about 30% of the time in an earlier analysis of some 590 of the donors.

The germline V gene sets CDR1 to SNHLY and CDR2 to FYNNEI. The CDR3, from cysteine to phenylalanine, totals 13 residues. The CDR3 DNA has 39 bases and is translated from base 1. Between the V and J ends, shortened by 6 bases and 7 bases respectively, the junction contains 14 bases. The TCR was taken from a man aged 25 to 40 in good health and CMV-seropositive. The sequence links TRBV2 to TRBJ2-3; TRBD2 is perhaps the D gene, given 5 matching bases. The sequenced sample was PBMCs. The CDR3 protein: CASSYIALNTQYF. The nucleotide sequence reads TGTGCCAGCAGCTACATAGCGCTAAATACGCAGTATTTT. The full variable domain, completed from the reference TRBV2 and TRBJ2-3 proteins outside the CDR3, reads EPEVTQTPSHQVTQMGQEVILRCVPISNHLYFYWYRQILGQKVEFLVSFYNNEISEKSEIFDDQFSVERPDGSNFTLKIRSTKLEDSAMYFCASSYIALNTQYFGPGTRLTVL.